Detailed here is one T cell receptor beta chain. No antigen is known for it. With random hexamers, roughly 0.45 to 1 ug RNA was reverse transcribed. By means of immunoSEQ multiplex PCR, TCR beta CDR3 spanning 54 Vbeta and 13 Jbeta underwent amplification. TCRdb fed the immunoSEQ multiplex PCR reads into MiXCR, producing one record per CDR3 protein. Here the sample spans about 130,000 distinct CDR3 sequences, around 94% being singletons. The data belong to a study of CD8 T cells in Susac syndrome. CDR3 length equals 16 residues. The V gene end was trimmed by 2 bases and the J gene end by 5 bases; junction bases not matched to a gene: 11. CDR1 and CDR2 (germline): MDHEN, SYDVKM. Study-wide points: Clonal expansion was present among Susac CD8+ cells. This expansion reached its peak in TEMRA cells and in active patients. Within total CD8+ repertoires, around 15 Susac-specific public clones were found, and within CD8+ TEMRA repertoires, about 5. As the study acknowledged, the number of individuals who were part of its TCR sequencing and HLA analysis was relatively small.

Sequencing was done on a sample of CD8+ T cells from PBMCs. This chain connects TRBV28 to TRBJ2-5, with TRBD2 matching over 7 bases. This TCR came from a human donor with Susac syndrome. The CDR3 is CASSLLGGSLRETQYF. In DNA, the CDR3 is TGTGCCAGCAGTTTACTCGGCGGGAGTCTTCGGGAGACCCAGTACTTC.